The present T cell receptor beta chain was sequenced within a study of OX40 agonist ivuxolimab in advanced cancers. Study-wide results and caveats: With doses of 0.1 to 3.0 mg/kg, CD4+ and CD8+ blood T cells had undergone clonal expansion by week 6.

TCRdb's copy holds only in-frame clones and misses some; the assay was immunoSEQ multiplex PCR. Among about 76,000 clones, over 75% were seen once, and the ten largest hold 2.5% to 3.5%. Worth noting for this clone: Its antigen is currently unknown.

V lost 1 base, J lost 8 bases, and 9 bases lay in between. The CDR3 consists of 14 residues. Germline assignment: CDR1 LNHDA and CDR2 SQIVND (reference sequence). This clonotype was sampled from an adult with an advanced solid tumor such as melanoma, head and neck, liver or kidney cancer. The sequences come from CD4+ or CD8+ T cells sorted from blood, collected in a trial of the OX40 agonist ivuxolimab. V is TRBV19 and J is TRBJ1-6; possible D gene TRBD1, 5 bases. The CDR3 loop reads CASSIGGGDSPLHF. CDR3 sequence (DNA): TGTGCCAGTAGTATAGGAGGAGGGGATTCACCCCTCCACTTT.